The rows below give T cell receptor beta chains drawn from one sample of a study of cytomegalovirus exposure and HLA in healthy donors. Sequencing was performed with immunoSEQ multiplex PCR; in TCRdb, only in-frame clones are kept and a portion is missing. The table records about 150,000 clones, about 82% of them present only once. The material sequenced was PBMCs. The receptors stem from a woman between 45 and 65 years old in good health and CMV-seropositive. Each CDR3 is given with its conserved first and last residue. The D gene is left open where the match is weak. Clone size is not always given. Where it is, it says once, few, many or a class for expanded clones.

d_call clone_size cdr3_length j_call v_call cdr3_aa cdr3_nt
- - 15 TRBJ2-6 TRBV5-4 CASSSLSSGANVLTF TGTGCCAGCAGCTCTCTGAGCTCTGGGGCCAACGTCCTGACTTTC
- - 13 TRBJ1-1 TRBV6-4 CASSTAPHTEAFF TGTGCCAGCAGTACAGCCCCCCACACTGAAGCTTTCTTT
TRBD1 - 14 TRBJ1-2 TRBV14 CASSRQGTGYGYTF TGTGCCAGCAGCCGACAGGGGACGGGATATGGCTACACCTTC
- - 14 TRBJ1-6 TRBV2 CASSDRTYNSPLHF TGTGCCAGCAGTGACAGGACCTATAATTCACCCCTCCACTTT
- - 16 TRBJ1-2 TRBV6-5 CASSYIMRDWRGGYTF TGTGCCAGCAGTTACATTATGAGGGATTGGCGCGGTGGCTACACCTTC
- - 15 TRBJ2-1 TRBV7-3 CASSLTGDLMNEQFF TGTGCCAGCAGCTTGACGGGGGATCTCATGAATGAGCAGTTCTTC
- - 12 TRBJ1-2 TRBV28 CASSLAPTGNTF TGTGCCAGCAGTTTAGCCCCGACGGGGAACACCTTC
TRBD2 - 16 TRBJ2-7 TRBV27 CASRTTRTSWWSEQYF TGTGCCAGCAGGACGACCCGGACTAGCTGGTGGAGCGAGCAGTACTTC
TRBD2 - 14 TRBJ2-5 TRBV6-5 CASSSGGAGETQYF TGTGCCAGCAGTAGCGGGGGGGCCGGAGAGACCCAGTACTTC
- - 18 TRBJ1-5 TRBV4-1 CASSLLHRQEKGRQPQHF TGCGCCAGCAGTCTATTGCATCGACAGGAAAAGGGAAGGCAGCCCCAGCATTTT
TRBD1 - 15 TRBJ1-6 TRBV7-2 CASSLYGQGVEALHF TGTGCCAGCAGCTTATATGGGCAGGGGGTTGAGGCCCTCCACTTT
- - 13 TRBJ1-5 TRBV5-6 CASSSGGNQPQHF TGTGCCAGCAGCTCCGGGGGCAATCAGCCCCAGCATTTT
TRBD1 once 13 TRBJ2-7 TRBV5-4 CARRQGGTYEQYF TGTGCCAGGAGACAGGGGGGAACCTACGAGCAGTACTTC
- once 15 TRBJ1-1 TRBV10-3 CAINDGVTVNTEAFF TGTGCCATCAACGACGGGGTGACGGTGAACACTGAAGCTTTCTTT
- - 14 TRBJ1-1 TRBV4-3 CASSQDPGNTEAFF TGCGCCAGCAGCCAAGATCCGGGGAACACTGAAGCTTTCTTT
- - 13 TRBJ1-1 TRBV14 CASSLRHPRPAFF TGTGCCAGCAGCCTCCGACACCCCCGCCCAGCTTTCTTT
- - 13 TRBJ2-7 TRBV27 CASIGGLTYEQYF TGTGCCAGCATCGGGGGATTAACCTACGAGCAGTACTTC
TRBD1 once 13 TRBJ1-1 TRBV18 CASSRQGNTEAFF TGTGCCAGCTCAAGACAGGGGAACACTGAAGCTTTCTTT
TRBD1 - 14 TRBJ2-3 TRBV4-3 CASSQRDRGNTQYF TGCGCCAGCAGCCAGAGGGACAGGGGGAATACGCAGTATTTT
TRBD2 - 16 TRBJ2-7 TRBV7-9 CSSSLGVRAGVHEQYF TGTTCCAGCAGCTTAGGGGTACGGGCGGGGGTCCACGAGCAGTACTTC
- - 14 TRBJ2-1 TRBV2 CASSPVVSYNEQFF TGTGCCAGCAGTCCGGTGGTCTCCTACAATGAGCAGTTCTTC
TRBD1 - 14 TRBJ2-5 TRBV4-3 CASSSKQGVGTQYF TGCGCCAGCAGCTCTAAACAGGGGGTGGGGACCCAGTACTTC
- few 13 TRBJ1-1 TRBV4-2 CASSQDSETEAFF TGTGCCAGCAGCCAAGATTCGGAGACTGAAGCTTTCTTT
TRBD1 - 15 TRBJ1-2 TRBV30 CAWSVRTGFVGGYTF TGTGCCTGGAGTGTTCGGACAGGCTTCGTCGGTGGCTACACCTTC
TRBD2 few 15 TRBJ2-3 TRBV5-1 CASKPSGRARDTQYF TGCGCCAGTAAGCCTAGCGGGAGGGCCAGAGATACGCAGTATTTT
- - 13 TRBJ1-2 TRBV6-1 CASEGQGNYGYTF TGTGCCAGCGAAGGGCAGGGGAACTATGGCTACACCTTC
- - 11 TRBJ1-6 TRBV7-2 CASSVGSPLHF TGTGCCAGCAGTGTCGGTTCACCCCTCCACTTT
TRBD1 - 15 TRBJ2-7 TRBV9 CASSATGTGGGEQYF TGTGCCAGCAGCGCAACCGGGACAGGGGGCGGCGAGCAGTACTTC
- few 14 TRBJ1-6 TRBV25-1 CASSSGTPNSPLHF TGTGCCAGCAGTTCCGGGACACCCAATTCACCCCTCCACTTT
- - 13 TRBJ2-1 TRBV5-4 CASSPRGESRGFF TGTGCCAGCAGCCCCCGAGGTGAGTCCCGGGGGTTCTTC
- - 16 TRBJ2-1 TRBV4-3 CASSQDSWESRGEQFF TGCGCCAGCAGCCAAGATTCATGGGAGTCCAGGGGTGAGCAGTTCTTC
TRBD1 few 13 TRBJ1-1 TRBV27 CASRDRARTEAFF TGTGCCAGCAGGGACAGGGCTCGGACTGAAGCTTTCTTT
TRBD1 - 13 TRBJ2-2 TRBV19 CASNRGPTGELFF TGTGCCAGTAACAGGGGGCCCACCGGGGAGCTGTTTTTT
- - 15 TRBJ2-5 TRBV5-1 CASSLGHRGQETQYF TGCGCCAGCAGCTTGGGACACCGGGGCCAAGAGACCCAGTACTTC
TRBD1 few 15 TRBJ1-5 TRBV7-9 CASSSLGQGTRPQHF TGTGCCAGCAGCTCCCTCGGACAGGGAACTCGGCCCCAGCATTTT
TRBD1 - 17 TRBJ1-1 TRBV28 CASSFIGQGLMNTEAFF TGTGCCAGCAGTTTTATAGGACAGGGACTAATGAACACTGAAGCTTTCTTT
- - 16 TRBJ2-3 TRBV11-3 CASSWSGIRTADTQYF TGTGCCAGCAGCTGGTCAGGGATCAGAACCGCAGATACGCAGTATTTT
TRBD1 once 13 TRBJ1-4 TRBV29-1 CSVETGPNEKLFF TGCAGCGTGGAGACAGGGCCTAATGAAAAACTGTTTTTT
TRBD2 few 15 TRBJ2-7 TRBV28 CASGERGGPPSEQYF TGTGCCAGCGGCGAGCGGGGGGGCCCTCCAAGCGAGCAGTACTTC
- - 14 TRBJ2-3 TRBV19 CASSTGFGTDTQYF TGTGCCAGTAGTACAGGGTTCGGCACAGATACGCAGTATTTT
TRBD2 - 16 TRBJ2-5 TRBV7-7 CASSRGASGGHETQYF TGTGCTAGCAGCCGGGGGGCTAGCGGGGGGCATGAGACCCAGTACTTC
- few 16 TRBJ1-3 TRBV28 CASSFTDSRVGNTIYF TGTGCCAGCAGTTTCACGGACAGCCGGGTTGGAAACACCATATATTTT
- - 13 TRBJ1-2 TRBV7-3 CASSLNSNYGYTF TGTGCCAGCAGCTTAAACTCTAACTATGGCTACACCTTC
- - 11 TRBJ1-2 TRBV5-8 CASSLAYGYTF TGTGCCAGCAGCTTAGCCTATGGCTACACCTTC
- - 16 TRBJ2-1 TRBV7-3 CASSLFRRSSYNEQFF TGTGCCAGCAGCTTATTCCGGCGGAGCTCCTACAATGAGCAGTTCTTC
- few 15 TRBJ1-1 TRBV6-6 CASSGGARLNTEAFF TGTGCCAGCAGTGGGGGGGCACGGCTTAACACTGAAGCTTTCTTT
TRBD1 - 14 TRBJ1-2 TRBV28 CASSDLQGDYGYTF TGTGCCAGCAGTGACCTACAGGGGGACTATGGCTACACCTTC
- - 15 TRBJ1-1 TRBV6-5 CASWRGMAVNTEAFF TGTGCCAGCTGGCGGGGAATGGCGGTGAACACTGAAGCTTTCTTT
TRBD2 - 15 TRBJ2-3 TRBV29-1 CSVLGTSASTDTQYF TGCAGCGTTCTAGGGACTAGCGCCAGCACAGATACGCAGTATTTT
- - 17 TRBJ1-1 TRBV28 CASRSPGEAGANTEAFF TGTGCCAGTCGATCTCCGGGAGAGGCCGGAGCGAACACTGAAGCTTTCTTT